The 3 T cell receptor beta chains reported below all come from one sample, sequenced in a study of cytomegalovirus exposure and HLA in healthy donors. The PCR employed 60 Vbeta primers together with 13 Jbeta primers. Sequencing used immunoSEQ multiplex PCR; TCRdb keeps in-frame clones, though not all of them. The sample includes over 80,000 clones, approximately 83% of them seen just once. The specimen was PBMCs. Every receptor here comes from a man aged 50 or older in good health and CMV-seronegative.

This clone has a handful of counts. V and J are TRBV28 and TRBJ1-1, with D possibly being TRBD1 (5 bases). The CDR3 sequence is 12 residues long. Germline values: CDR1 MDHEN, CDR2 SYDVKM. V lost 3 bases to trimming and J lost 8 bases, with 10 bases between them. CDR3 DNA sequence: TGTGCCAGCAGTTTTCTCGGGGGAGAAGCTTTCTTT. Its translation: CASSFLGGEAFF.

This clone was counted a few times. This CDR3 reads CASSVGTSGSTGELFF. The CDR3 bases are TGTGCCAGCAGCGTAGGTACTAGCGGGAGCACCGGGGAGCTGTTTTTT. The V gene is TRBV9, the J gene TRBJ2-2, with 11 nucleotides matching TRBD2. CDR1 is SGDLS and CDR2 is YYNGEE in the germline V gene. The CDR3 runs 16 residues. With 0 bases clipped from V and 4 bases from J, the junction kept 2 bases outside the gene matches.

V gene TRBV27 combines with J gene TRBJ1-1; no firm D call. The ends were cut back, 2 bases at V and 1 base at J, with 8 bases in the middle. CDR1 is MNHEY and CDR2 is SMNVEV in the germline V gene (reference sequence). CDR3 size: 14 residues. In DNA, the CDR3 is TGTGCCAGCAGTTTAGGAGGAGCGAACACTGAAGCTTTCTTT. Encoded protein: CASSLGGANTEAFF.